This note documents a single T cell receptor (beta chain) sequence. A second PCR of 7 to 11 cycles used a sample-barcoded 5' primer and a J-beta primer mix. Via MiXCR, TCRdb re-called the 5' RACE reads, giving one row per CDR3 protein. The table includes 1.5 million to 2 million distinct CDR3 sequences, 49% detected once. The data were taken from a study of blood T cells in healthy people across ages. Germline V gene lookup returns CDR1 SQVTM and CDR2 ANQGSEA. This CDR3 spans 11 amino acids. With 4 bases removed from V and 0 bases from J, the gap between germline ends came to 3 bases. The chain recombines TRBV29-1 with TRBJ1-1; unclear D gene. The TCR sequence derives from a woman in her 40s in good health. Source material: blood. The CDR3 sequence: CSVALNTEAFF. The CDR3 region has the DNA TGCAGCGTTGCGCTGAACACTGAAGCTTTCTTT. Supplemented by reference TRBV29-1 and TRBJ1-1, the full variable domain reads SAVISQKPSRDICQRGTSLTIQCQVDSQVTMMFWYRQQPGQSLTLIATANQGSEATYESGFVIDKFPISRPNLTFSTLTVSNMSPEDSSIYLCSVALNTEAFFGQGTRLTVV.